Listed below are T cell receptor beta chains from one sample, sequenced in a study of blood T cells in healthy people across ages. TCRdb itself ran the 5' RACE reads through MiXCR, one entry per CDR3 protein. Here the sample spans roughly 900,000 distinct CDR3 sequences, roughly 26% being singletons. Sequencing was performed on blood. Receptor source: a woman over 75 in good health. Each CDR3 is given with its conserved first and last residue. The order of the fields is clone size, J gene, V gene, D gene, CDR3 length, CDR3 DNA, CDR3 protein. D genes are given only for firm matches. Only part of the rows carry a size: once, few, many, or a class if the clone is expanded.

abundance: few
j_gene: TRBJ1-2
v_gene: TRBV7-2
d_gene: .
len: 15
CDR3nt: TGTGCCAGCAGCCCTGACTCTGGATCCCCGGACGGCTACACCTTC
CDR3aa: CASSPDSGSPDGYTF

abundance: many
j_gene: TRBJ1-5
v_gene: TRBV3-1
d_gene: TRBD1
len: 16
CDR3nt: TGTGCCAGCAGCCAATCCGGGACAGGGGGCAATCAGCCCCAGCATTTT
CDR3aa: CASSQSGTGGNQPQHF

abundance: .
j_gene: TRBJ1-4
v_gene: TRBV6-5
d_gene: .
len: 12
CDR3nt: TGTGCCAGCAGTTACTCCGGCAGGGTCCTGTTTTTT
CDR3aa: CASSYSGRVLFF

abundance: few
j_gene: TRBJ2-5
v_gene: TRBV7-2
d_gene: TRBD2
len: 14
CDR3nt: TGTGCCAGCAGCGCAGCGGGGGCCTTAGAGACCCAGTACTTC
CDR3aa: CASSAAGALETQYF

abundance: .
j_gene: TRBJ2-3
v_gene: TRBV20-1
d_gene: TRBD2
len: 14
CDR3nt: TGCAGTGCTACACTAGCGGGGCCCCTGATAGCGCAGTATTTT
CDR3aa: CSATLAGPLIAQYF

abundance: many
j_gene: TRBJ2-3
v_gene: TRBV29-1
d_gene: TRBD2
len: 16
CDR3nt: TGCAGCGCAAACCCGGGACTAGCGGGGGGGCAAGATACGCAGTATTTT
CDR3aa: CSANPGLAGGQDTQYF

abundance: .
j_gene: TRBJ2-7
v_gene: TRBV7-8
d_gene: .
len: 14
CDR3nt: TGTGCCAGCAGCTTAGGGGGAGGAACTCACGAGCAGTACTTC
CDR3aa: CASSLGGGTHEQYF

abundance: .
j_gene: TRBJ1-5
v_gene: TRBV6-2/TRBV6-3
d_gene: TRBD1
len: 18
CDR3nt: TGTGCCAGCAGTTGGACAGGGGGCTTCAATATAGGCAATCAGCCCCAGCATTTT
CDR3aa: CASSWTGGFNIGNQPQHF

abundance: many
j_gene: TRBJ1-5
v_gene: TRBV7-9
d_gene: TRBD1
len: 14
CDR3nt: TGTGCCACCAGCAAGGGGACAGACCCTCAGCCCCAGCATTTT
CDR3aa: CATSKGTDPQPQHF

abundance: .
j_gene: TRBJ1-1
v_gene: TRBV5-1
d_gene: .
len: 13
CDR3nt: TGCGCCAGCAGCTTGGTAGGTTTCACTGAAGCTTTCTTT
CDR3aa: CASSLVGFTEAFF

abundance: many
j_gene: TRBJ1-2
v_gene: TRBV6-5
d_gene: .
len: 12
CDR3nt: TGTGCCAGCAGTTCCACTTCGGAGGGCTACACCTTC
CDR3aa: CASSSTSEGYTF

abundance: .
j_gene: TRBJ2-5
v_gene: TRBV3-1
d_gene: .
len: 11
CDR3nt: TGTGCCAGCAGCCAAGGGCCCACCCAGTACTTC
CDR3aa: CASSQGPTQYF

abundance: .
j_gene: TRBJ1-2
v_gene: TRBV6-2/TRBV6-3
d_gene: .
len: 13
CDR3nt: TGTGCCAGCACAGGACAGAATAACTATGGCTCCACCTTC
CDR3aa: CASTGQNNYGSTF

abundance: .
j_gene: TRBJ2-3
v_gene: TRBV4-1
d_gene: TRBD1
len: 17
CDR3nt: TGCGCCAGCAGCCAAGACGCCCCACAGGGGGCCACAGATACGCAGTATTTT
CDR3aa: CASSQDAPQGATDTQYF

abundance: .
j_gene: TRBJ1-1
v_gene: TRBV6-1
d_gene: TRBD1
len: 13
CDR3nt: TGTGCCAGCAGAGAGGCAGGGGGCACTGAAGCTTTCTTT
CDR3aa: CASREAGGTEAFF

abundance: .
j_gene: TRBJ1-4
v_gene: TRBV7-9
d_gene: .
len: 15
CDR3nt: TGTGCCAGCAGCTCGAATAGGGACCGGACTGAAAAACTGTTTTTT
CDR3aa: CASSSNRDRTEKLFF

abundance: many
j_gene: TRBJ1-6
v_gene: TRBV6-2/TRBV6-3
d_gene: TRBD1
len: 14
CDR3nt: TGTGCCAGCAGTTGGGACAGGGGTAATTCACCCCTCCACTTT
CDR3aa: CASSWDRGNSPLHF

abundance: many
j_gene: TRBJ1-5
v_gene: TRBV10-2
d_gene: TRBD1
len: 15
CDR3nt: TGCGCCAGCAGATATGGGACAGGGGGCGTTCAGCCCCAGCATTTT
CDR3aa: CASRYGTGGVQPQHF

abundance: once
j_gene: TRBJ2-2
v_gene: TRBV27
d_gene: TRBD1
len: 15
CDR3nt: TGTGCCAGCGGCTCCAGGGGGCGGTGGACCGGGGAGCTGTTTTTT
CDR3aa: CASGSRGRWTGELFF

abundance: .
j_gene: TRBJ2-1
v_gene: TRBV20-1
d_gene: TRBD2
len: 16
CDR3nt: TGCAGTGCTCCCGTGGGAGGGACTAGCTTCCCCAATGAGCAGTTCTTC
CDR3aa: CSAPVGGTSFPNEQFF

abundance: .
j_gene: TRBJ2-6
v_gene: TRBV7-2
d_gene: .
len: 18
CDR3nt: TGTGCCAGCAGCTTAAAGTACGTAGGGCCCTCTGGGGCCAACGTCCTGACTTTC
CDR3aa: CASSLKYVGPSGANVLTF

abundance: many
j_gene: TRBJ2-1
v_gene: TRBV6-2/TRBV6-3
d_gene: TRBD1
len: 16
CDR3nt: TGTGCCAGCAGTTCTAACAGGGGGATACGAGACAATGAGCAGTTCTTC
CDR3aa: CASSSNRGIRDNEQFF

abundance: many
j_gene: TRBJ2-7
v_gene: TRBV28
d_gene: TRBD1
len: 15
CDR3nt: TGTGCCAGCAGTCCCGGGACAGCAACAACCTACGAGCAGTACTTC
CDR3aa: CASSPGTATTYEQYF

abundance: few
j_gene: TRBJ2-1
v_gene: TRBV20-1
d_gene: .
len: 12
CDR3nt: TGCAGTGCTAGAAACCCCAGGTATGAGCAGTTCTTC
CDR3aa: CSARNPRYEQFF

abundance: many
j_gene: TRBJ2-5
v_gene: TRBV7-9
d_gene: TRBD2
len: 16
CDR3nt: TGTGCCAGCAGCGGGATAGAGCGGGGGGCCAAAGAGACCCAGTACTTC
CDR3aa: CASSGIERGAKETQYF

abundance: few
j_gene: TRBJ2-3
v_gene: TRBV13
d_gene: .
len: 21
CDR3nt: TGTGCCAGCAGCTACCTGGACACGCGCCTTGGGATTCACCCTAGCACAGATACGCAGTATTTT
CDR3aa: CASSYLDTRLGIHPSTDTQYF

abundance: many
j_gene: TRBJ2-1
v_gene: TRBV28
d_gene: .
len: 15
CDR3nt: TGTGCCACCCAAATGGGAGGGGGGGGGTACAATGAGCAGTTCTTC
CDR3aa: CATQMGGGGYNEQFF

abundance: few
j_gene: TRBJ2-5
v_gene: TRBV25-1
d_gene: .
len: 11
CDR3nt: TGTGCCACCCGGGGTGGGGTGACCCAGTACTTC
CDR3aa: CATRGGVTQYF

abundance: many
j_gene: TRBJ2-5
v_gene: TRBV15
d_gene: .
len: 15
CDR3nt: TGTGCCACCAGCAGAGAGAGGACAGCTATAGAGACCCAGTACTTC
CDR3aa: CATSRERTAIETQYF

abundance: many
j_gene: TRBJ2-6
v_gene: TRBV6-6
d_gene: .
len: 14
CDR3nt: TGTGCCAGCAGTCAGAGCTCTGGGGCCAACGTCCTGACTTTC
CDR3aa: CASSQSSGANVLTF

abundance: .
j_gene: TRBJ2-7
v_gene: TRBV10-3
d_gene: .
len: 17
CDR3nt: TGTGCCATCAGTGAGATGGGGAACCCTCTTACCTACAATGAGCAGTACTTC
CDR3aa: CAISEMGNPLTYNEQYF

abundance: .
j_gene: TRBJ2-3
v_gene: TRBV29-1
d_gene: .
len: 15
CDR3nt: TGCAGCGTTGCTCTGTTCGTATCGGGACCAGATACGCAGTATTTT
CDR3aa: CSVALFVSGPDTQYF

abundance: many
j_gene: TRBJ1-5
v_gene: TRBV7-9
d_gene: TRBD1
len: 14
CDR3nt: TGTGCCAGCAGCCCGGGACAGGGAGGTCAGCCCCAGCATTTT
CDR3aa: CASSPGQGGQPQHF

abundance: .
j_gene: TRBJ2-7
v_gene: TRBV20-1
d_gene: .
len: 14
CDR3nt: TGCAGTGCAAACGGCCCGGGATTAGGAGACGAGCAGTACTTC
CDR3aa: CSANGPGLGDEQYF

abundance: .
j_gene: TRBJ2-1
v_gene: TRBV7-2
d_gene: .
len: 12
CDR3nt: TGTGCCAGCAGCCCCCAGCCCAATGAGCAGTTCTTC
CDR3aa: CASSPQPNEQFF

abundance: .
j_gene: TRBJ2-5
v_gene: TRBV28
d_gene: .
len: 15
CDR3nt: TGTGCCAGCAGCCCCTTGGGCAGGGGTAAAGAGACCCAGTACTTC
CDR3aa: CASSPLGRGKETQYF

abundance: many
j_gene: TRBJ1-2
v_gene: TRBV14
d_gene: .
len: 13
CDR3nt: TGTGCCAGCAGCCAAGGACATACCTATGGCTACACCTTC
CDR3aa: CASSQGHTYGYTF

abundance: .
j_gene: TRBJ2-5
v_gene: TRBV12-3/TRBV12-4
d_gene: .
len: 11
CDR3nt: TGTGCCAGCACTATGGGGGAGACCCAGTACTTC
CDR3aa: CASTMGETQYF

abundance: many
j_gene: TRBJ2-5
v_gene: TRBV20-1
d_gene: .
len: 13
CDR3nt: TGCAGTGCTAGACAGGGGGGCCGGGAGACCCAGTACTTC
CDR3aa: CSARQGGRETQYF

abundance: many
j_gene: TRBJ1-2
v_gene: TRBV5-1
d_gene: TRBD1
len: 13
CDR3nt: TGTGCCAGCAGTTTAGACAGGGCCTATGGCTACACCTTC
CDR3aa: CASSLDRAYGYTF

abundance: .
j_gene: TRBJ2-2
v_gene: TRBV20-1
d_gene: .
len: 14
CDR3nt: TGCAGTGCTAAATGGAGGATCCACACCGGGGAGCTGTTTTTT
CDR3aa: CSAKWRIHTGELFF

abundance: .
j_gene: TRBJ2-7
v_gene: TRBV7-2
d_gene: .
len: 14
CDR3nt: TGTGCCAGCAGCATCCCCGGGACAACCTACGAGCAGTACTTC
CDR3aa: CASSIPGTTYEQYF

abundance: .
j_gene: TRBJ2-3
v_gene: TRBV12-3/TRBV12-4
d_gene: .
len: 17
CDR3nt: TGTGCCAGCAGTTTACATTATTTGGCAGGGAGATCGGATGCGCAGTATTTT
CDR3aa: CASSLHYLAGRSDAQYF